This T cell receptor beta chain was captured by sequencing in a study of blood T cell repertoires in COVID-19. Looking at the study overall: Collection of acute and convalescent COVID-19 samples took place in the United States, Italy and Spain. Sources were T cells, B-cell-depleted T cells, or PBMCs; the material itself was cDNA or gDNA.

The CDR3 runs to 13 residues. The germline V gene has CDR1 SGHTA and CDR2 FQGNSA. Trimming took 4 bases from V and 6 from J; bases not matched to a gene: 6. Assay used: immunoSEQ multiplex PCR; TCRdb lists only in-frame clones, some missing. The repertoire consists of roughly 200,000 clones, with about 85% occurring once and the leading ten covering roughly a sixth. In terms of age and location, participants ranged from roughly 18 to 95 years and lived in about two dozen US areas. Participant-reported clinical history was the basis for cohort assignment. Input material: PBMCs or T cells enriched from blood (not recorded which). This sequence was found in a man aged 35 to 55 who had recovered from COVID-19. V is TRBV7-2 and J is TRBJ2-7; 7 bases line up with TRBD2. The CDR3 DNA sequence: TGTGCCAGCAGCTACGGACTAGTTTTCGAGCAGTACTTC. Residues: CASSYGLVFEQYF.